These T cell receptor beta chains were read from a single sample in a study of response to subunit inactivated influenza vaccine. Using its own MiXCR run on the RT-PCR reads, TCRdb lists one record per CDR3 protein. The sample gives about 180,000 distinct CDR3 sequences, about a tenth of which show up once; roughly 10% is in the top ten. Source: non-naive T cells sorted from PBMCs, taken on the day of vaccination. These receptors were collected from a man aged 50 to 59 who received an inactivated influenza vaccine. The CDR3 runs from the conserved cysteine through the conserved F or W. The D gene is left open where the match is weak. The size entry is marked missing in some rows and otherwise reads once, few, many or a size class.

TRBD1	TRBV7-2	.	TRBJ1-3	TGTGCCAGCAGCTTAGAGGCAGGGGGTGGAAACACCATATATTTT	CASSLEAGGGNTIYF
.	TRBV28	.	TRBJ1-2	TGTGCCAGCAGTACGACAAATTTTAACTATGGCTACACCTTC	CASSTTNFNYGYTF
TRBD1	TRBV13	.	TRBJ2-1	TGTGCCAGCAGCTGGGCAGGGGGCAATGAGCAGTTCTTC	CASSWAGGNEQFF
.	TRBV30	.	TRBJ1-2	TGTGCCTGGAGTCTGAGTATCCAGCAATCAGGCTACACCTTC	CAWSLSIQQSGYTF
.	TRBV2	few	TRBJ2-2	TGTGCCAGCAAGAGGACAGCCTTAGGGAACACCGGGGAGCTGTTTTTT	CASKRTALGNTGELFF
TRBD2	TRBV12-3/TRBV12-4	few	TRBJ2-2	TGTGCCAGCAGTTTAGCGGGGGGGTGGACCGGGGAGCTGTTTTTT	CASSLAGGWTGELFF
.	TRBV2	.	TRBJ2-7	TGTGCCAGCAGTGCCGAGAGCCTCCTAGGTGAGCAGTACTTC	CASSAESLLGEQYF
.	TRBV29-1	many	TRBJ1-4	TGCAGCGTGGGGGATAATGAAAAACTGTTTTTT	CSVGDNEKLFF
TRBD1	TRBV20-1	.	TRBJ1-2	TGCAGAGGAGGGGGCGCGGAGAACTATGGCTACACCTTC	CRGGGAENYGYTF
.	TRBV20-1	few	TRBJ1-1	TGCAGTGCTAGTTCCCGTTCCCGGTGGTTTGAAGCTTTCTTT	CSASSRSRWFEAFF
TRBD1	TRBV29-1	many	TRBJ2-3	TGCAGCGTTGAAACAGGGGGCGCAACAGATACGCAGTATTTT	CSVETGGATDTQYF
.	TRBV5-6	.	TRBJ2-1	TGTGCCAGCAGCTCGCCTCGTAAAGGCTTATACAATGAGCAGTTCTTC	CASSSPRKGLYNEQFF
.	TRBV14	.	TRBJ2-3	TGTGCCAGCAGCCAAGATGGGATTTCAGATACGCAGTATTTT	CASSQDGISDTQYF
.	TRBV12-3/TRBV12-4	few	TRBJ1-2	TGTGCCAGCAGGGACATGAGCCCTTATGGCTACACCTTC	CASRDMSPYGYTF
.	TRBV3-1	.	TRBJ2-7	TGTGCCAGCAGCTCCCAAGACACGCCATACTACGAGCAGTACTTC	CASSSQDTPYYEQYF
.	TRBV5-1	few	TRBJ2-1	TGCGCCAGCAGCTTGGATCGGGGGTGGGAGCAGTTCTTC	CASSLDRGWEQFF
TRBD1	TRBV10-3	.	TRBJ2-3	TGTGCCATCAGTGAGCCATCCGGGACAGTCGGTACGCAGTATTTT	CAISEPSGTVGTQYF
.	TRBV10-3	many	TRBJ2-7	TGTGCCATCAGTGAACAGGGTATGAGTGGCGAGCAGTACTTC	CAISEQGMSGEQYF
.	TRBV11-2	many	TRBJ2-1	TGTGCCAGCAGCTTAGGTTCCCCCGGCAATGAGCAGTTCTTC	CASSLGSPGNEQFF
.	TRBV2	.	TRBJ2-2	TGTGCCAGCAGAGGTAACACCGGGGAGCTGTTTTTT	CASRGNTGELFF
.	TRBV18	.	TRBJ1-3	TGTGCCAGCTCCCGCGAACACGTCTCTGGAAACACCATATATTTT	CASSREHVSGNTIYF
TRBD2	TRBV5-1	.	TRBJ2-3	TGCGCCAGCATCCTATCGGGACTAGCGGGGAGCACAGATACGCAGTATTTT	CASILSGLAGSTDTQYF
TRBD1	TRBV27	.	TRBJ1-5	TGTGCCAGCTCAGATGCGGGACAGGGGATTAACCAGCATTTT	CASSDAGQGINQHF
.	TRBV7-9	many	TRBJ2-2	TGTGCCACCCAGCCGAACACCGGGGAGCTGTTTTTT	CATQPNTGELFF
TRBD1	TRBV20-1	.	TRBJ2-1	TGCAGTGCGAGAGGACAGGGGGCAGGGGCCTCCTACAATGAGCAGTTCTTC	CSARGQGAGASYNEQFF
.	TRBV11-2	once	TRBJ2-7	TGTGCCAGCAGCTTCGCGACATGGGGCTACGAGCAGTACTTC	CASSFATWGYEQYF
.	TRBV20-1	.	TRBJ1-1	TGCAGTGCTAGAGAGTGGGTTTCGGGCACTGAAGCTTTCTTT	CSAREWVSGTEAFF
.	TRBV10-3	many	TRBJ2-2	TGTGCCATCAGGGACACCGCGAACACCGGGGAGCTGTTTTTT	CAIRDTANTGELFF
TRBD1	TRBV20-1	.	TRBJ2-1	TGCAGTGCTAGAAAAACCTCACAGGGGGTGGACAATGAGCAGTTCTTC	CSARKTSQGVDNEQFF
.	TRBV4-3	few	TRBJ1-5	TGCGCCAGCAGCCAAGGGGTCTGGGAGCCCCAGCATTTT	CASSQGVWEPQHF
.	TRBV4-2	many	TRBJ2-5	TGTGCCAGCAGCCAACAAACCGACTTGCGCGGTGGGGAGACCCAGTACTTC	CASSQQTDLRGGETQYF
.	TRBV24-1	.	TRBJ2-7	TGTGCCACCGGGCAGGCGAACTCCTACGAGCAGTACTTC	CATGQANSYEQYF
.	TRBV5-1	.	TRBJ1-1	TGCGCCACCGGACGCCTGGGGGGGGGCACTGAAGCTTTCTTT	CATGRLGGGTEAFF
.	TRBV12-3/TRBV12-4	many	TRBJ1-5	TGTGCCAGCAGCCTGGAGGGAGGGGGCAATCAGCCCCAGCATTTT	CASSLEGGGNQPQHF
TRBD2	TRBV20-1	many	TRBJ2-5	TGCAGTGCGCCCGGGGCGGGAGATAGGGAGACCCAGTACTTC	CSAPGAGDRETQYF
TRBD1	TRBV7-2	.	TRBJ2-7	TGTGCCAGCAGCTGGCCGGGACAGGATTACGAGCAGTACTTC	CASSWPGQDYEQYF
.	TRBV5-1	few	TRBJ1-2	TGCGCCAGCAGCTCCACCGGGACCCACGCCTCCTATGGCTACACCTTC	CASSSTGTHASYGYTF
.	TRBV7-9	.	TRBJ2-6	TGTGCCAGCAGCTACTTGAGCTTGTCGTTTGGGGCCAACGTCCTGACTTTC	CASSYLSLSFGANVLTF
.	TRBV7-2	.	TRBJ2-7	TGTGCCAGCAGCTTAGAACGGCGGTACGAGCAGTACTTC	CASSLERRYEQYF
.	TRBV15	few	TRBJ2-5	TGTGCCACCAGCAGAGATCGAGTGGGAGAGACCCAGTACTTC	CATSRDRVGETQYF
.	TRBV6-5	few	TRBJ1-2	TGTGCCAGCAGTTACTCACTGGGGGCTAACTATGGCTACACCTTC	CASSYSLGANYGYTF
.	TRBV5-1	many	TRBJ1-4	TGCGCCAGCAGCTTGGAGGGGGGGGCTTTCGAAAAACTGTTTTTT	CASSLEGGAFEKLFF
.	TRBV20-1	many	TRBJ1-1	TGCAGTGCTAGAGTAAGGGCACTATCGAACACTGAAGCTTTCTTT	CSARVRALSNTEAFF
TRBD1	TRBV6-2/TRBV6-3	.	TRBJ2-5	TGTGCCAGCAGTTACTCGTTGGGACAGACCAATCAAGAGACCCAGTACTTC	CASSYSLGQTNQETQYF
TRBD1	TRBV5-1	.	TRBJ2-2	TGCGCCAGCAGCCTTGCCGGGACAGGGGGTTCCGGGGAGCTGTTTTTT	CASSLAGTGGSGELFF
.	TRBV24-1	.	TRBJ2-6	TGTGCCACCAGTGATTCACCAGGGTCCGGGGCCAACGTCCTGACTTTC	CATSDSPGSGANVLTF
.	TRBV2	many	TRBJ2-2	TGTGCCAGCAGTGAAGCTCGGGGTAACACCGGGGAGCTGTTTTTT	CASSEARGNTGELFF
TRBD2	TRBV20-1	few	TRBJ2-7	TGCAGTGCTAGAAGGCGGGAGCTGAACGAGCAGTACTTC	CSARRRELNEQYF
TRBD1	TRBV27	.	TRBJ2-7	TGTGCCACCTTCCGGGACAGGAGTTACGAGCAGTACTTC	CATFRDRSYEQYF
.	TRBV2	many	TRBJ1-1	TGTGCCAGCAAGACAGAGATAAGCTTTTTCTTT	CASKTEISFFF
.	TRBV30	.	TRBJ2-5	TGTGCCTGGAGTTCACAAGAGACCCAGTACTTC	CAWSSQETQYF
.	TRBV28	few	TRBJ2-1	TGTGCCAGCAGTTTTCCGTGGTTCTTC	CASSFPWFF
.	TRBV3-1	.	TRBJ1-5	TGTGCCAGCAGCCAAGATTTCAGGGATCAGCCCCAGCATTTT	CASSQDFRDQPQHF
.	TRBV5-6	.	TRBJ2-1	TGTGCCAGCAGCTCCCTACAGGGAGATGAGCAGTTCTTC	CASSSLQGDEQFF
.	TRBV25-1	many	TRBJ1-1	TGTGCCAGCAGCCAGGCAAGGGGGAACACTGAAGCTTTCTTT	CASSQARGNTEAFF
TRBD2	TRBV11-2	few	TRBJ2-1	TGTGCCAGCTCTCCCAGGGGACTAGGGCCGGGATCCTACAATGAGCAGTTCTTC	CASSPRGLGPGSYNEQFF
.	TRBV5-1	many	TRBJ1-4	TGCGCCAGCAGCTTGGGAGGGGATGAAAAACTGTTTTTT	CASSLGGDEKLFF
TRBD1	TRBV6-1	few	TRBJ2-1	TGTGCCAGCAGAGGGGACAGGGCAAGCACAGGTGAGCAGTTCTTC	CASRGDRASTGEQFF